This T cell receptor (beta chain) derives from a study of Graves' ophthalmopathy and Graves' hyperthyroidism. Hyperthyroidism was new, under 2 months, in patients aged 18 to 65. PBMCs were isolated by Ficoll-Paque density gradient centrifugation, using roughly 10 ml of fresh peripheral blood as the starting material. This clonotype was found many times. The authors amplified TCR beta CDR3 regions, and they did so from RNA transcripts for repertoire sequencing. Second-round multiplex PCR came after a first-round RT-PCR that employed HTBI primers. TCRdb recomputed calls from the multiplex PCR reads with MiXCR, one row per CDR3 protein. The table records 300,000 to 400,000 distinct CDR3 sequences, about 18% of them present only once. The ends were cut back, 10 bases at V and 1 base at J, with 19 bases in the middle. Germline lookup yields CDR1 MNHEY and CDR2 SVGAGI. The CDR3 spans 15 residues.

The clonotype comes from an adult woman with stable Graves' hyperthyroidism. This rearrangement joins TRBV6-5 to TRBJ1-1; D gene uncertain. The sample consisted of peripheral blood. The CDR3 DNA sequence: TGTGCCACCTCGTCCCGTTCGACTCAGAACACTGAAGCTTTCTTT. Translated: CATSSRSTQNTEAFF.